The T cell receptor beta chain under discussion was sequenced for a study of blood T cell repertoires in COVID-19. This CDR3 spans 19 amino acids. Trimming stripped 0 bases from V and 3 bases from J, with 19 bases between. Germline values: CDR1 SGHNT, CDR2 YYREEE (reference sequence). Clinical histories supplied by participants themselves formed the basis of cohort assignment. TCRdb keeps only in-frame clones here, not all; method: immunoSEQ multiplex PCR. The table has approximately 230,000 clones, 80% to 90% seen once. Sequenced sample: PBMCs or T cells enriched from blood (not recorded which). The receptor was isolated from a man between 40 and 49 years old who had recovered from COVID-19. The chain joins TRBV5-4 to TRBJ1-6, with D tentatively TRBD1 (5 bases). CDR3 in DNA: TGTGCCAGCAGCTTGGGGACCTCTGGGAGGGGCAGCTATAATTCACCCCTCCACTTT. Protein: CASSLGTSGRGSYNSPLHF.